This section outlines one TCR beta chain sequence together with its context. This sample is drawn from a study of blood T cell repertoires in COVID-19. Study overall: The United States, Italy and Spain were the sources of the acute and convalescent COVID-19 samples.

Per the study methods: Amplification from reference gene primers served as the basis for estimated nucleated cell counts. This table comes from immunoSEQ multiplex PCR, and its TCRdb copy is limited to in-frame clones, with some not included. That table supplies the V and J calls and clone size; D and trimming were determined from the DNA. The sample lists about 62,000 clones, about nine tenths occurring once. Germline CDR1 reads SGHTA; CDR2 reads FQGNSA. The V and J ends lost 5 bases and 0 bases respectively, with 14 bases between them. There are 16 residues in the CDR3. The sequence came from a woman of 80 years or more with acute or convalescent COVID-19. The sample taken for sequencing was peripheral blood. The chain combines TRBV7-2 with TRBJ2-1; D call uncertain. CDR3 region: CASSPLGPGSYNEQFF. CDR3 nucleotide sequence: TGTGCCAGCAGCCCCCTGGGCCCTGGCTCCTACAATGAGCAGTTCTTC.